The 29 T cell receptor beta chains given below trace back to one sample, sequenced in a study of shared clonotypes between healthy human individuals. The data were produced by immunoSEQ multiplex PCR, yet TCRdb's version contains in-frame clones alone and is incomplete. The repertoire consists of 2 million to 3 million clones, with 93% occurring once and the leading ten covering 0.36%. Sequencing input: naive CD4+ T cells from PBMCs. Documented subset: CD45RA+ positively selected. The receptors derive from a man younger than 35 in good health. Some clones in this sample may be carry-over from other donors' samples.

The genes are TRBV28 and TRBJ2-1; D gene unclear. Germline-derived CDR1 and CDR2 are MDHEN and SYDVKM. The V gene lost 7 bases and the J gene lost 5 bases, with 15 bases spanning the gap. This CDR3 spans 14 amino acids. The CDR3 DNA follows: TGTGCCAGCACCATCTGGGCAGGTAACAATGAGCAGTTCTTC. Translated, it gives CASTIWAGNNEQFF.

This clone was found a few times. This chain joins TRBV6-1 and TRBJ2-7; D gene uncertain. From germline, CDR1 is MNHNS and CDR2 SASEGT. The V end lost 2 bases, the J end lost 3 bases, and 8 bases lay between the germline ends. The CDR3 runs 13 residues. The CDR3 is CASSEYRDYEQYF. CDR3 bases: TGTGCCAGCAGTGAATATCGAGACTACGAGCAGTACTTC.

The chain joins TRBV9 to TRBJ1-2; unclear D gene. This CDR3 contains 13 residues. CDR1 and CDR2 (germline): SGDLS, YYNGEE. V was shortened by 0 bases and J by 3 bases, with 6 bases between the two germline ends. CDR3 DNA: TGTGCCAGCAGCGTAGATGAGGACTATGGCTACACCTTC. Its translation is CASSVDEDYGYTF.

This chain joins TRBV4-1 and TRBJ1-1; D is perhaps TRBD1 (6 bases). The CDR3 has 17 residues. The V end was cut by 0 bases, the J end by 1 base, with 15 bases between. The V gene's germline CDR1 is MGHRA and CDR2 YSYEKL. The CDR3 spells CASSQDIHRGGNTEAFF. CDR3 nucleotide sequence: TGCGCCAGCAGCCAAGATATCCACCGAGGGGGGAACACTGAAGCTTTCTTT.

This sequence joins TRBV7-9 and TRBJ1-5; D is possibly TRBD1 (6 bases). Looked up from germline, CDR1 is SEHNR and CDR2 is FQNEAQ (reference sequence). This CDR3 is built from 15 residues. The germline V and J ends were trimmed by 5 bases and 4 bases, with 15 bases remaining between them. The chain's CDR3 is CASSAGRDINQPQHF. Here the CDR3 DNA reads TGTGCCAGCAGCGCGGGGAGGGACATTAATCAGCCCCAGCATTTT.

This sequence joins TRBV27 and TRBJ2-1; D unresolved. The ends were cut back, 6 bases at V and 0 bases at J, with 12 bases in the middle. This CDR3 contains 15 residues. Looked up from germline, CDR1 is MNHEY and CDR2 is SMNVEV (reference sequence). CDR3 loop: CASSLVTRSYNEQFF. The DNA of the CDR3 is TGTGCCAGCAGCTTAGTAACTCGCTCCTACAATGAGCAGTTCTTC.

This clone occurred once. The rearrangement uses TRBV10-3 and TRBJ1-2; 10 bases align to TRBD1. Per germline, CDR1 ENHRY and CDR2 SYGVKD. The CDR3 is 19 residues long. Trimming cost V 7 bases and J 3 bases; bases outside gene matches: 20. CDR3 residues: CAITPDRGHSFRVDYGYTF. The CDR3 DNA reads TGTGCCATCACCCCAGACAGGGGGCATAGTTTCCGGGTCGACTATGGCTACACCTTC.

A note on this clone: This specimen includes other DNA sequences encoding the same CDR3. V usage is TRBV28 and J usage is TRBJ2-7; D unresolved. Germline V gene data show CDR1 as MDHEN and CDR2 as SYDVKM. Trimming took off 2 bases at V and 2 bases at J, with 4 bases between the two ends. There are 12 residues in the CDR3. CDR3 DNA sequence: TGTGCCAGCAGTTTAGCGGCCTACGAGCAGTACTTC. It yields the protein CASSLAAYEQYF.

The CDR3 DNA follows: TGTGCCAGTAGGGACTGGGCAGATTCCTACGAGCAGTACTTC. Residues: CASRDWADSYEQYF. V is TRBV19 and J is TRBJ2-7, with D maybe TRBD2 (5 bases). This CDR3 is built from 14 residues. Per germline, CDR1 LNHDA and CDR2 SQIVND (reference sequence). The V end was cut by 6 bases, the J end by 1 base, with 13 bases between.

The CDR3: CSVRSGGDQPQHF. DNA of the CDR3: TGCAGCGTTCGGTCAGGGGGGGATCAGCCCCAGCATTTT. The rearrangement uses TRBV29-1 and TRBJ1-5; 7 bases agree with TRBD1. Germline CDR1 is SQVTM and CDR2 is ANQGSEA. Trimming cost V 5 bases and J 5 bases; bases outside gene matches: 6. The CDR3 consists of 13 residues. Full variable domain (missing parts from reference TRBV29-1 and TRBJ1-5): SAVISQKPSRDICQRGTSLTIQCQVDSQVTMMFWYRQQPGQSLTLIATANQGSEATYESGFVIDKFPISRPNLTFSTLTVSNMSPEDSSIYLCSVRSGGDQPQHFGDGTRLSIL.

The chain employs TRBV29-1 and TRBJ2-3; no definite D call. The CDR3 runs 14 residues. CDR1 is SQVTM, CDR2 ANQGSEA, per germline. The V gene lost 2 bases and the J gene lost 1 base, with 10 bases spanning the gap. The CDR3 protein is CSVERLSGTDTQYF. The CDR3 DNA reads TGCAGCGTTGAAAGACTTTCCGGCACAGATACGCAGTATTTT.

In the case of this clone: The sample carries other DNA sequences with the same CDR3. The chain uses TRBV18 and TRBJ2-1, with D unclear. This CDR3 comprises 12 residues. Germline V gene sequence: CDR1 KGHSH, CDR2 LQKENI. V was trimmed by 0 bases and J by 7 bases, leaving 4 bases between them. CDR3 protein: CASSPPSNEQFF. The DNA of the CDR3 is TGTGCCAGCTCACCACCGAGTAATGAGCAGTTCTTC. Using reference TRBV18 and TRBJ2-1 for the parts outside the CDR3, the full variable domain is NAGVMQNPRHLVRRRGQEARLRCSPMKGHSHVYWYRQLPEEGLKFMVYLQKENIIDESGMPKERFSAEFPKEGPSILRIQQVVRGDSAAYFCASSPPSNEQFFGPGTRLTVL.

The rearrangement uses TRBV25-1 and TRBJ2-3; D call uncertain. CDR1 is MGHDK, CDR2 SYGVNS, per germline. The CDR3 covers 12 residues. Trimming stripped 4 bases from V and 6 bases from J, with 8 bases between. DNA for the CDR3: TGTGCCAGCAGTGGGGGTTTCGATACGCAGTATTTT. Its translation is CASSGGFDTQYF.

The V call is TRBV18, the J call TRBJ2-6; D call uncertain. Trimming cost V 4 bases and J 0 bases, with 10 bases left between them. This CDR3 has 16 residues. The germline CDR1 and CDR2 sequences are KGHSH and LQKENI. CDR3 bases: TGTGCCAGCTCACAGGACCGGAGCTCTGGGGCCAACGTCCTGACTTTC. Translating it yields CASSQDRSSGANVLTF. The full variable domain, rest sourced from reference TRBV18 and TRBJ2-6, is NAGVMQNPRHLVRRRGQEARLRCSPMKGHSHVYWYRQLPEEGLKFMVYLQKENIIDESGMPKERFSAEFPKEGPSILRIQQVVRGDSAAYFCASSQDRSSGANVLTFGAGSRLTVL.

The chain carries TRBV6-1 and TRBJ1-2, with 9 bases matching TRBD1. Germline V CDR1 and CDR2: MNHNS, SASEGT. The ends lost 7 bases at V and 4 bases at J; junction bases unmatched: 7. The CDR3 contains 14 residues. The CDR3 DNA follows: TGTGCCAGCATTAGACAGGGGGATACCTATGGCTACACCTTC. Amino acid sequence: CASIRQGDTYGYTF.

V usage is TRBV27 and J usage is TRBJ1-2; 7 bases are shared with TRBD1. CDR1 and CDR2 (germline): MNHEY, SMNVEV (reference sequence). After removal of 5 bases from V and 7 bases from J, the junction contained 7 bases not matched to a gene. The CDR3 totals 13 residues. CDR3 DNA: TGTGCCAGCAGTCTACAGGGGAGGAGTGGCTACACCTTC. The encoded protein is CASSLQGRSGYTF.

The V and J genes are TRBV28 and TRBJ1-2, with 7 bases that match TRBD1. Germline V gene sequence: CDR1 MDHEN, CDR2 SYDVKM. CDR3 length equals 16 residues. V was pared by 7 bases and J by 3 bases, with 14 bases of the junction left unmatched. CDR3 sequence reads: CASIQGGASPDYGYTF. The CDR3 DNA reads as TGTGCCAGCATCCAGGGGGGCGCCTCCCCGGACTATGGCTACACCTTC.

The chain links TRBV15 to TRBJ1-3, with D unclear. V was shortened by 0 bases and J by 0 bases, with 9 bases between the two germline ends. Germline CDR1 and CDR2: LNHNV and YYDKDF (reference sequence). The CDR3 has 16 residues. CDR3 residues: CATSRDPVNSGNTIYF. The CDR3 DNA is TGTGCCACCAGCAGAGACCCGGTAAACTCTGGAAACACCATATATTTT.

The chain recombines TRBV27 with TRBJ2-1; 10 bases are shared with TRBD2. V lost 3 bases, J lost 8 bases, and 13 bases stayed unmatched. Germline assignment: CDR1 MNHEY and CDR2 SMNVEV (reference sequence). This CDR3 contains 17 residues. The CDR3 here is CASSLPPLAGVLHEQFF. The CDR3 DNA is TGTGCCAGCAGTTTGCCCCCTCTAGCGGGAGTGCTGCATGAGCAGTTCTTC.

This chain links TRBV19 with TRBJ2-7; TRBD1 agrees at 9 bases. Germline CDR1 LNHDA, CDR2 SQIVND (reference sequence). This CDR3 contains 14 residues. J gave up 2 bases and V 11 bases, and 10 bases lay outside the gene matches. The CDR3 DNA follows: TGTGCCCGTAACCAGGACAGGGGACCCTACGAGCAGTACTTC. Protein: CARNQDRGPYEQYF.

The rearrangement links TRBV6-6 to TRBJ2-6, with no clear D. The CDR3 totals 15 residues. Germline V lookup: CDR1 MNHNY, CDR2 SVGAGI (reference sequence). Between the trimmed V and J ends, which lost 6 bases and 4 bases, there was a span of 13 bases. CDR3 coding DNA: TGTGCCAGCAGACCCGACAATTCCGGGGCCAACGTCCTGACTTTC. Protein: CASRPDNSGANVLTF.

The rearrangement uses TRBV14 and TRBJ2-3; 13 bases agree with TRBD2. The CDR3 totals 18 residues. Germline lookup yields CDR1 SGHDN and CDR2 FVKESK. J lost 0 bases, V lost 4 bases, and 7 bases had no gene match. CDR3 sequence: CASSPRLAGGLSTDTQYF. DNA for the CDR3: TGTGCCAGCAGCCCGAGACTAGCGGGAGGACTGAGCACAGATACGCAGTATTTT.

The chain combines TRBV29-1 with TRBJ2-1; TRBD2 might be the D (6 bases). CDR1 and CDR2 (germline): SQVTM, ANQGSEA. The CDR3 has 14 amino acids. Trimming left V 3 bases short and J 3 bases short, with 12 bases between. Here the CDR3 DNA reads TGCAGCGTTGATCTCTGGCGGGGCTACAATGAGCAGTTCTTC. This gives the protein CSVDLWRGYNEQFF.

V gene TRBV28 combines with J gene TRBJ1-5; D perhaps matches TRBD1 (6 bases). The germline gives CDR1 MDHEN, CDR2 SYDVKM. The V end lost 3 bases, the J end lost 2 bases, and 8 bases lay between the germline ends. This CDR3 comprises 14 residues. CDR3 amino acids: CASSFRTGNQPQHF. As DNA, the CDR3 is TGTGCCAGCAGTTTCCGGACAGGCAATCAGCCCCAGCATTTT.

The chain carries TRBV6-5 and TRBJ2-5; D is undetermined. V lost 5 bases and J lost 7, with 14 bases in between. This CDR3 contains 13 residues. Germline-derived CDR1 and CDR2 are MNHEY and SVGAGI. CDR3 in amino acids: CASSVDRVATQYF. CDR3 coding DNA: TGTGCCAGCAGTGTAGACCGGGTGGCGACCCAGTACTTC.

The chain joins TRBV10-2 to TRBJ1-5; D is ambiguous. The CDR3 consists of 13 residues. The V end was cut by 5 bases, the J end by 4 bases, with 9 bases between. Germline V CDR1 and CDR2: WSHSY, SAAADI. The CDR3 DNA reads TGCGCCAGCAGTTTACCGGGTAATCAGCCCCAGCATTTT. As protein: CASSLPGNQPQHF.

The chain couples TRBV28 to TRBJ1-2; TRBD1 agrees at 10 bases. With 5 bases clipped from V and 7 bases from J, the junction kept 10 bases outside the gene matches. The CDR3 extends over 15 amino acids. CDR1 is MDHEN, CDR2 SYDVKM, per germline. CDR3 region: CASSIPGQGQGGYTF. CDR3 bases: TGTGCCAGCAGTATCCCGGGACAGGGGCAGGGTGGCTACACCTTC.

This chain uses TRBV28 with TRBJ2-1, with D tentatively TRBD1 (6 bases). Germline values: CDR1 MDHEN, CDR2 SYDVKM. V was trimmed by 5 bases and J by 1 base, leaving 15 bases between them. This CDR3 is built from 16 residues. CDR3 sequence: CASSQRQVGSYNEQFF. DNA for the CDR3: TGTGCCAGCAGTCAAAGACAGGTGGGTTCCTACAATGAGCAGTTCTTC.

J is TRBJ2-4 and V is TRBV28; 7 bases map to TRBD1. CDR1 MDHEN and CDR2 SYDVKM come from the germline V gene. There are 16 residues in the CDR3. J lost 0 bases, V lost 5 bases, and 7 bases had no gene match. CDR3 loop: CASSRADRLAKNIQYF. DNA for the CDR3: TGTGCCAGCAGTCGGGCGGACAGGCTAGCCAAAAACATTCAGTACTTC.